The 11 T cell receptor beta chains in this list originate from one sample, sequenced in a study of T cells after yellow fever vaccination. TCRdb ran MiXCR on the 5' RACE reads and lists one entry per CDR3 protein. The data contain 350,000 to 450,000 distinct CDR3 sequences, 6.2% of them singletons. This specimen consisted of PBMCs, obtained 5 days after the yellow fever booster vaccination. These receptors were collected from a man aged 25 to 45 who received the YFV17D yellow fever vaccine.

This clonotype was seen a handful of times. The chain links TRBV29-1 to TRBJ2-7; no firm D call. This CDR3 region has 13 residues. Trimming took off 3 bases at V and 1 base at J, with 10 bases between the two ends. Germline loops: CDR1 SQVTM, CDR2 ANQGSEA. Written as DNA, the CDR3 is TGCAGCGTTGAGAGCGACATATCCTACGAGCAGTACTTC. The encoded protein is CSVESDISYEQYF.

At least ten counts were recorded for this clonotype. V is TRBV6-1 and J is TRBJ2-5; no definite D call. The length of the CDR3 is 13 residues. Germline V lookup: CDR1 MNHNS, CDR2 SASEGT. Trimming shortened V by 6 bases and J by 2 bases, and 10 bases separated the two germline ends. In DNA, the CDR3 is TGTGCCAGCAGGGTGGGTTTTCAAGAGACCCAGTACTTC. Translation: CASRVGFQETQYF.

In its sample, this clonotype was seen many times. V and J are TRBV29-1 and TRBJ2-7, with TRBD2 matching over 9 bases. Germline V lookup: CDR1 SQVTM, CDR2 ANQGSEA. This CDR3 comprises 16 residues. V lost 5 bases to trimming and J lost 6 bases; unmatched junction nucleotides: 17. For the CDR3, the DNA is TGCAGCGTTCTTGTCCTAGCGGGGAGGGCTCACCGCGAGCAGTACTTC. It translates to CSVLVLAGRAHREQYF.

The V call is TRBV28, the J call TRBJ2-7; possibly TRBD1 for D (5 bases). V was trimmed by 5 bases and J by 7 bases, leaving 24 bases between them. The CDR3 runs 16 residues. CDR1 is MDHEN, CDR2 SYDVKM, per germline. CDR3 DNA: TGTGCCAGCAGTATCAGCGCCAGGGTTCAGCCTCGAGAGCAGTACTTC. Protein product: CASSISARVQPREQYF.

The chain uses TRBV20-1 and TRBJ2-1; no clear D gene. Germline values: CDR1 DFQATT, CDR2 SNEGSKA (reference sequence). The V end lost 4 bases, the J end lost 0 bases, and 10 bases lay between the germline ends. This CDR3 has 14 residues. This CDR3 is CSAKAASSYNEQFF. The DNA for the CDR3 is TGCAGTGCTAAAGCCGCAAGCTCCTACAATGAGCAGTTCTTC.

This chain links TRBV19 with TRBJ2-1; D not certain. Germline CDR1 and CDR2: LNHDA and SQIVND (reference sequence). The V gene lost 6 bases and the J gene lost 8 bases, with 17 bases spanning the gap. There are 14 residues in the CDR3. The CDR3 bases are TGTGCCAGTAGGACCGGGTGTATGAGCTATGAGCAGTTCTTC. Its translation: CASRTGCMSYEQFF.

Many counts were recorded for this clonotype. The chain links TRBV5-6 to TRBJ2-1; 7 positions match TRBD1. Unmatched junction bases numbered 3, after V lost 3 bases and J lost 0 bases. This CDR3 spans 15 amino acids. The germline gives CDR1 SGHDT, CDR2 YYEEEE. The CDR3 coding sequence is TGTGCCAGCAGCTCGGGACAGATCTCCTACAATGAGCAGTTCTTC. This codes for CASSSGQISYNEQFF.

Only a few counts were recorded for this clonotype. The CDR3 region is CASSQDRLGEETQYF. The CDR3, as DNA: TGCGCCAGCAGCCAAGATCGCCTCGGTGAAGAGACCCAGTACTTC. The chain combines TRBV4-3 with TRBJ2-5, with D unresolved. V was trimmed by 0 bases and J by 3 bases, leaving 11 bases between them. The CDR3 has 15 residues. Germline-derived CDR1 and CDR2 are LGHNA and YSLEER.

This clonotype was counted a few times. The CDR3 coding sequence is TGTGCCAGCAGCCGGACAGGGGGAAGTGCCAAAAACATTCAGTACTTC. Its translation: CASSRTGGSAKNIQYF. The V gene is TRBV7-2, the J gene TRBJ2-4; 10 bases map to TRBD1. Per germline, CDR1 SGHTA and CDR2 FQGNSA. V shed 5 bases and J 1 base; nucleotides not matched to a gene: 5. The CDR3 covers 16 residues.

At least ten counts were recorded for this clonotype. The chain recombines TRBV20-1 with TRBJ2-1; D is perhaps TRBD2 (6 bases). The germline gives CDR1 DFQATT, CDR2 SNEGSKA (reference sequence). This CDR3 has 13 residues. Between the trimmed V and J ends, which lost 1 base and 10 bases, there was a span of 14 bases. CDR3 DNA: TGCAGTGCTAGAGTGGGGGTAGCGGACGAGCAGTTCTTC. This gives the protein CSARVGVADEQFF.

As for this clonotype: A read error may produce the germline difference seen at one junction end. CDR3 protein: CCARDSRTVKSGELFF. The CDR3 DNA reads as TGCTGTGCTAGAGATTCGAGGACAGTGAAATCCGGGGAGCTGTTTTTT. The chain recombines TRBV20-1 with TRBJ2-2; D might be TRBD1 (6 bases). Germline V gives CDR1 DFQATT, CDR2 SNEGSKA (reference sequence). The CDR3 contains 16 residues.